Included here is one T cell receptor beta chain sequence, with context. The record originates from a study of OX40 agonist ivuxolimab in advanced cancers. On the study more broadly: Under the entry rules, prior anti-PD-1, anti-PD-L1 or anti-CTLA-4 therapy was allowed, and 35% to 40% had some.

Germline loops: CDR1 MNHEY, CDR2 SMNVEV (reference sequence). The CDR3 loop spans 14 amino acids. V lost 2 bases and J lost 1, with 8 bases in between. Some clones are missing from TCRdb's copy, which holds only in-frame ones; the method was immunoSEQ multiplex PCR. The data contain 90,000 to 100,000 clones, around 90% of them singletons. The sample here was CD4+ or CD8+ T cells sorted from blood, taken in a trial of the OX40 agonist ivuxolimab. This clonotype was sampled from an adult with an advanced solid tumor such as melanoma, head and neck, liver or kidney cancer. This rearrangement joins TRBV27 to TRBJ2-5; D is undetermined. The CDR3 is CASSLAGVQETQYF. In DNA form, the CDR3 reads TGTGCCAGCAGTTTAGCAGGAGTCCAAGAGACCCAGTACTTC.